This T cell receptor beta chain came from a study of blood T cell repertoires in COVID-19. The CDR3 length is 15 residues. Deletions cut 2 bases from V and 3 bases from J, with 13 bases between. Germline V gene data show CDR1 as MNHEY and CDR2 as SVGAGI. Produced via immunoSEQ multiplex PCR; TCRdb's table is partial and in-frame only. The table shows tens of thousands of clones, with more than 75% occurring only once. What was sequenced was peripheral blood. The chain links TRBV6-5 to TRBJ1-1, with D maybe TRBD1 (5 bases). This sequence was found in an older woman with acute or convalescent COVID-19. The CDR3 DNA reads as TGTGCCAGCAGTTACGCTACAGGTCAGTACACTGAAGCTTTCTTT. Its protein product is CASSYATGQYTEAFF.